This entry lists 30 T cell receptor beta chains sequenced from one sample in a study of T cells in Graves' hyperthyroidism and ophthalmopathy. Amplification of TCR beta CDR3 regions was performed using RNA transcripts as template. Primed by the HTBI set, a first-round RT-PCR was run on the TCR CDR3. One entry per CDR3 protein, called by TCRdb with MiXCR from the multiplex PCR reads. This sample has hundreds of thousands of distinct CDR3 sequences, with 16% found just once. The specimen sequenced was blood. These receptors came from a woman aged 40 to 50 with Graves' ophthalmopathy.

This clonotype came up a few times. The V gene is TRBV28, the J gene TRBJ2-3, with D tentatively TRBD2 (5 bases). Germline V lookup: CDR1 MDHEN, CDR2 SYDVKM. CDR3 size: 18 residues. V was shortened by 7 bases and J by 0 bases, with 23 bases between the two germline ends. The CDR3 loop is CASTPTEGSEYSTDTQYF. The DNA of the CDR3 is TGTGCCAGCACACCCACTGAAGGGAGTGAATATAGCACAGATACGCAGTATTTT.

This CDR3 reads CASRPQLAGRGGELFF. CDR3 in DNA: TGTGCCAGCAGACCCCAACTAGCGGGTAGGGGCGGGGAGCTGTTTTTT. The chain has TRBV7-9 and TRBJ2-2, with 9 nucleotides matching TRBD2. The J segment lost 7 bases and the V segment lost 6 bases, leaving 12 bases of the junction unmatched. Germline CDR1 is SEHNR and CDR2 is FQNEAQ (reference sequence). CDR3 size: 16 residues.

This clonotype was seen repeatedly, ten times or more. This chain joins TRBV12-3 or TRBV12-4 and TRBJ2-5; D is unclear. The CDR3 contains 14 residues. The V end lost 4 bases, the J end lost 1 base, and 10 bases lay between the germline ends. CDR3 in amino acids: CASSSMDSQETQYF. The DNA for the CDR3 is TGTGCCAGCAGTTCGATGGATTCCCAAGAGACCCAGTACTTC.

The sample holds a few counts of this clonotype. The chain links TRBV28 to TRBJ1-1; a possible D gene is TRBD1 (6 bases). CDR1 is MDHEN and CDR2 is SYDVKM in the germline V gene. The CDR3 sequence is 16 residues long. Trimming pared 2 bases from V and 4 bases from J, leaving 17 bases between. CDR3 sequence (DNA): TGTGCCAGCAGTTTAAGAGGGCGGGGGCTGGGCACTGAAGCTTTCTTT. It codes for CASSLRGRGLGTEAFF.

This clonotype was detected only a few times. The chain is built from TRBV30 and TRBJ2-5; D is possibly TRBD2 (7 bases). V lost 4 bases to trimming and J lost 2 bases, with 14 bases between them. This CDR3 comprises 14 residues. Germline V lookup: CDR1 GTSNPN, CDR2 SVGIG (reference sequence). In nucleotides, the CDR3 is TGTGCCTGGAATTGGGGGGGCCTTCAAGAGACCCAGTACTTC. It yields the protein CAWNWGGLQETQYF.

About this clonotype itself: A much bigger clone sits one base away, suggesting this may be a read error. The chain carries TRBV6-2 or TRBV6-3 and TRBJ2-7; D might be TRBD1 or TRBD2, each matching 5 bases. V was trimmed by 8 bases and J by 6 bases, leaving 14 bases between them. There are 12 residues in the CDR3. Germline V gene lookup returns CDR1 MNHEY and CDR2 SVGEGT. In nucleotides, the CDR3 is TGTGCCAGCTGGACACTTGGGAGCGAGCAGTACTTC. It codes for CASWTLGSEQYF.

This chain links TRBV12-3 or TRBV12-4 with TRBJ1-2; D is perhaps TRBD1 (6 bases). Trimming cost V 6 bases and J 6 bases, with 17 bases left between them. The CDR3 loop spans 14 amino acids. In DNA form, the CDR3 reads TGTGCCAGCAGAAACATACCAGGGGAGGATGGCTACACCTTC. Its translation is CASRNIPGEDGYTF.

This clonotype was seen ten or more times. The chain joins TRBV2 to TRBJ1-1, with no clear D. Trimming took 5 bases from V and 0 from J, leaving 16 bases between them. The CDR3 length is 16 residues. Germline loops: CDR1 SNHLY, CDR2 FYNNEI. The CDR3 nucleotides read TGTGCCAGCAGTAAAGACGGGTTCTCGATGAACACTGAAGCTTTCTTT. This translates into CASSKDGFSMNTEAFF.

This clonotype has a handful of counts. This chain uses TRBV6-1 with TRBJ2-1, with TRBD2 matching over 15 bases. The CDR3 has 17 residues. Looked up from germline, CDR1 is MNHNS and CDR2 is SASEGT. V was clipped by 6 bases and J by 9 bases; unmatched bases: 12. The CDR3 nucleotides are TGTGCCAGCAGAGACCCTGCGGGACTAGCGGGGGGCGGTGAGCAGTTCTTC. Translating gives CASRDPAGLAGGGEQFF.

The chain joins TRBV2 to TRBJ1-2; D is ambiguous. V shed 3 bases and J shed 2 bases, with 10 bases lying between them. Looked up from germline, CDR1 is SNHLY and CDR2 is FYNNEI. The CDR3 is 14 amino acids. The CDR3 is CASSDYTVNYGYTF. The CDR3 DNA follows: TGTGCCAGCAGTGATTACACCGTAAACTATGGCTACACCTTC.

This clonotype was recorded at least ten times. V usage is TRBV2 and J usage is TRBJ1-6, with 8 nucleotides matching TRBD1. After removal of 4 bases from V and 9 bases from J, the junction contained 11 bases not matched to a gene. This CDR3 is 16 amino acids long. Germline V gene data show CDR1 as SNHLY and CDR2 as FYNNEI. The CDR3 region has the DNA TGTGCCAGCAGTGGGGGGGCCGGACAGGGTGGTTCACCCCTCCACTTT. It specifies CASSGGAGQGGSPLHF.

This clonotype was recorded at least ten times. The rearrangement uses TRBV30 and TRBJ1-4, with unresolved D. The CDR3 length is 14 residues. Looked up from germline, CDR1 is GTSNPN and CDR2 is SVGIG (reference sequence). Trimming left V 3 bases short and J 0 bases short, with 8 bases between. CDR3 amino acids: CAWRLGSTNEKLFF. CDR3 DNA: TGTGCCTGGAGGTTGGGATCAACTAATGAAAAACTGTTTTTT.

This clonotype occurred many times. This CDR3 is CASRIRDRSYEQYF. The CDR3 DNA is TGTGCCAGCCGAATCCGGGACAGATCCTACGAGCAGTACTTC. The chain couples TRBV28 to TRBJ2-7, with 7 bases fitting TRBD1. Germline trimming cut 8 bases from V and 1 base from J; bases unmatched to any gene: 8. This CDR3 has 14 residues. CDR1 and CDR2 (germline): MDHEN, SYDVKM.

This chain uses TRBV10-3 with TRBJ2-7; D unresolved. The germline gives CDR1 ENHRY, CDR2 SYGVKD. The CDR3 spans 13 residues. Trimming stripped 2 bases from V and 2 bases from J, with 7 bases between. The CDR3: CAISERQPYEQYF. The DNA of the CDR3 is TGTGCCATCAGTGAGAGGCAGCCCTACGAGCAGTACTTC.

This clonotype showed up just a few times. The chain carries TRBV3-1 and TRBJ2-1; 8 bases fit TRBD2. The CDR3 consists of 13 residues. V lost 0 bases to trimming and J lost 13 bases; unmatched junction nucleotides: 5. The germline V gene encodes CDR1 LGHDT and CDR2 YNNKEL (reference sequence). The CDR3 nucleotides read TGTGCCAGCAGCCAAGACCAAAGCGGGGGACAGTTCTTC. It specifies CASSQDQSGGQFF.

This clonotype was seen ten or more times. V usage is TRBV3-1 and J usage is TRBJ2-2, with unresolved D. This CDR3 has 14 amino acids. Germline CDR1 reads LGHDT; CDR2 reads YNNKEL (reference sequence). V lost 3 bases, J lost 3 bases, and 8 bases lay in between. The CDR3 sequence: CASSHKQHTGELFF. DNA of the CDR3: TGTGCCAGCAGCCATAAACAACACACCGGGGAGCTGTTTTTT.

The V gene is TRBV11-2, the J gene TRBJ2-3, with 9 bases that match TRBD2. Germline V gives CDR1 SGHAT, CDR2 FQNNGV. Trimming took 7 bases from V and 2 from J; bases not matched to a gene: 4. CDR3 length equals 14 residues. The CDR3 nucleotides are TGTGCCAGCACCATAGCGGGAGTCACAGATACGCAGTATTTT. Its translation: CASTIAGVTDTQYF.

The V call is TRBV19, the J call TRBJ1-4; possible D gene TRBD1, 5 bases. Trimming stripped 8 bases from V and 0 bases from J, with 10 bases between. The CDR3 length is 14 residues. The germline gives CDR1 LNHDA, CDR2 SQIVND (reference sequence). In nucleotides, the CDR3 is TGTGCCAGTGGGTTGGGGGCAACTAATGAAAAACTGTTTTTT. Translation: CASGLGATNEKLFF.

This clonotype has more than one count but fewer than ten. The gene calls are TRBV29-1 and TRBJ2-3; TRBD2 might be the D (5 bases). Germline CDR1 reads SQVTM; CDR2 reads ANQGSEA. The ends were cut back, 4 bases at V and 2 bases at J, with 10 bases in the middle. This CDR3 contains 13 residues. The CDR3 DNA is TGCAGCGTTGTGCCTAGCCTCACAGATACGCAGTATTTT. This encodes CSVVPSLTDTQYF.

This clonotype was counted many times. The V and J genes are TRBV6-2 or TRBV6-3 and TRBJ1-1, with D hard to call. Trimming took 5 bases from V and 8 from J, leaving 15 bases between them. CDR3 length: 13 residues. Germline loops: CDR1 MNHEY, CDR2 SVGEGT. The DNA for the CDR3 is TGTGCCAGCAGTCCAAGGATGACCGGAGAAGCTTTCTTT. This gives the protein CASSPRMTGEAFF.

The chain carries TRBV6-1 and TRBJ2-5, with TRBD1 matching 11 bases. The CDR3 sequence is 19 residues long. V lost 2 bases, J lost 6 bases, and 17 bases stayed unmatched. Germline assignment: CDR1 MNHNS and CDR2 SASEGT. For the CDR3, the DNA is TGTGCCAGCAGTGAAAACAGTATTATGGGACAGGGGGTGAAACAGACCCAGTACTTC. Protein: CASSENSIMGQGVKQTQYF.

The rearrangement uses TRBV19 and TRBJ2-1; the match to TRBD2 covers 10 bases. Per germline, CDR1 LNHDA and CDR2 SQIVND (reference sequence). The trim removed 5 bases at V and 5 bases at J, leaving 9 bases unmatched. This CDR3 has 16 residues. The CDR3 nucleotides are TGTGCCAGTAGTCTAGCGGGAGAGCCCCAGGACAATGAGCAGTTCTTC. Amino acid sequence: CASSLAGEPQDNEQFF.

This clonotype came up many times. This chain uses TRBV20-1 with TRBJ1-1; a weak D match, TRBD1 (6 bases). V was trimmed by 6 bases and J by 1 base, leaving 18 bases between them. This CDR3 has 15 residues. Per germline, CDR1 DFQATT and CDR2 SNEGSKA (reference sequence). For the CDR3, the DNA is TGCAGTGCCGCATTATCCGGGACAACGAACACTGAAGCTTTCTTT. The encoded protein is CSAALSGTTNTEAFF.

The genes are TRBV20-1 and TRBJ2-1; 7 nucleotides line up with TRBD2. V trimming: 1 base; J trimming: 5 bases; junction bases outside the gene matches: 5. Germline V gives CDR1 DFQATT, CDR2 SNEGSKA (reference sequence). The CDR3 loop spans 14 amino acids. The CDR3 region is CSARAPSGHNEQFF. For the CDR3, the DNA is TGCAGTGCTAGAGCGCCTAGCGGACACAATGAGCAGTTCTTC.

This clonotype was found many times. The chain joins TRBV2 to TRBJ2-3; D is unresolved. The CDR3 length is 14 residues. The V gene lost 3 bases and the J gene lost 2 bases, with 9 bases spanning the gap. Germline V gene data show CDR1 as SNHLY and CDR2 as FYNNEI. The CDR3 DNA reads TGTGCCAGCAGTGACTCCTCACCCACAGATACGCAGTATTTT. Translation gives CASSDSSPTDTQYF.

There are a few counts of this clonotype. The chain has TRBV30 and TRBJ2-1; D might be TRBD2 (5 bases). V lost 8 bases and J lost 9, with 17 bases in between. Looked up from germline, CDR1 is GTSNPN and CDR2 is SVGIG (reference sequence). This CDR3 region has 12 residues. Here the CDR3 DNA reads TGTGCCCAAGCGGATGGGCCGGGTGAGCAGTTCTTC. This translates into CAQADGPGEQFF.

The gene calls are TRBV28 and TRBJ2-1; TRBD2 agrees at 9 bases. In germline, CDR1 is MDHEN, CDR2 SYDVKM. Trimming cost V 6 bases and J 0 bases; bases outside gene matches: 9. This CDR3 has 17 residues. The DNA of the CDR3 is TGTGCCAGCAGAGACACTAGCGGGCTGAGCTCCTACAATGAGCAGTTCTTC. It translates to CASRDTSGLSSYNEQFF.

The rearrangement links TRBV13 to TRBJ1-1, with D perhaps matching TRBD1 (5 bases). Germline V gene data show CDR1 as PRHDT and CDR2 as FYEKMQ (reference sequence). The ends were cut back, 4 bases at V and 5 bases at J, with 14 bases in the middle. This CDR3 is 14 amino acids long. The CDR3 nucleotides are TGTGCCAGCAGCTCCGGGGACGGCGGAACTGAAGCTTTCTTT. Its protein product is CASSSGDGGTEAFF.

This clonotype was counted many times. As DNA, the CDR3 is TGTGCCAGCAGTTCATACGCCAGGGGCGGGGGGAACACCGGGGAGCTGTTTTTT. Translated: CASSSYARGGGNTGELFF. This sequence joins TRBV6-1 and TRBJ2-2; D might be TRBD2 (7 bases). Germline CDR1 and CDR2: MNHNS and SASEGT. V was cut by 5 bases and J by 1 base, with 20 bases left in between. The CDR3 contains 18 residues.

This clonotype was detected only a few times. This rearrangement joins TRBV2 to TRBJ2-7, with unresolved D. The CDR3 totals 11 residues. Looked up from germline, CDR1 is SNHLY and CDR2 is FYNNEI. V shed 5 bases and J shed 2 bases, with 4 bases lying between them. The CDR3 sequence is CASSITYEQYF. In nucleotides, the CDR3 is TGTGCCAGCAGTATAACCTACGAGCAGTACTTC.